These 19 T cell receptor beta chains came from one sample sequenced in a study of tumor-infiltrating lymphocytes in primary liver carcinoma. Researchers generated TCR beta cDNA from about 450 ng of total RNA, relying on a constant-region primer. Researchers made the TCR beta libraries by running three nested multiplex PCR rounds with slightly modified ARM-PCR. Use of TRBV1-TRBV30 forward primers with a C-beta reverse primer characterized the first two PCR rounds, which lasted ten to eleven cycles each. TCRdb recomputed calls from the multiplex PCR reads with MiXCR, one row per CDR3 protein. This repertoire shows around 79,000 distinct CDR3 sequences, 69% found once; its top ten account for approximately 27%. Co-extraction of RNA and DNA was performed on roughly 20-31 mg of unsorted bulk tissue. What was sequenced was tumor-adjacent normal liver tissue. These receptor sequences come from a man aged 35 to 55 with primary liver carcinoma and hepatitis B virus infection.

As concerns this clonotype: The junction and the germline gene differ at one end; a read error may be behind it. This chain uses TRBV7-6 with TRBJ2-1; D is undetermined. Germline V gene sequence: CDR1 SGHVS, CDR2 FNYEAQ. The CDR3 spans 14 residues. The DNA of the CDR3 is TGTGCCTGCAGCGACCTAAGTAGGGTAAATGACCAGTTCTTC. It is translated as CACSDLSRVNDQFF.

This clonotype came up many times. The CDR3 protein is CAISEPTGQGAGEQYF. CDR3 nucleotide sequence: TGTGCCATCAGTGAGCCGACGGGCCAGGGGGCCGGGGAGCAGTACTTC. The chain has TRBV10-3 and TRBJ2-7, with TRBD1 matching over 8 bases. The length of the CDR3 is 16 residues. Germline CDR1 is ENHRY and CDR2 is SYGVKD. V lost 2 bases to trimming and J lost 7 bases; unmatched junction nucleotides: 13.

About this clonotype: One end of the junction is discordant with germline, which a read error may explain. The chain joins TRBV29-1 to TRBJ2-1, with 10 positions matching TRBD2. The CDR3 runs to 13 residues. Germline V gene lookup returns CDR1 SQVTM and CDR2 ANQGSEA. CDR3: CSAASGGFLEQSF. CDR3 sequence (DNA): TGCAGCGCCGCTAGCGGGGGTTTCCTTGAGCAGTCCTTC.

Points on this clonotype: Since no conserved phenylalanine or tryptophan closes the CDR3, a read error is the likely cause. No DNA is shown, since the ends of the CDR3 on it are uncertain; the CDR3 is the one TCRdb lists. The rearrangement links TRBV6-6 to TRBJ2-4; the table's D call TRBD2 went unverified against the DNA. Inclusive of both ends, the CDR3 amounts to 15 amino acids. From germline, CDR1 is MNHNY and CDR2 SVGAGI (reference sequence). CDR3 residues: CASSYSSSWSGIQYL.

There are many counts of this clonotype. This chain uses TRBV30 with TRBJ2-1, with D possibly being TRBD2 (6 bases). The V gene's germline CDR1 is GTSNPN and CDR2 SVGIG (reference sequence). The CDR3 extends over 15 amino acids. The ends were cut back, 0 bases at V and 3 bases at J, with 12 bases in the middle. CDR3 in DNA: TGTGCCTGGAGTGTGGCGGGACCTTACTACAATGAGCAGTTCTTC. Its translation is CAWSVAGPYYNEQFF.

This clonotype was observed once. Germline and junction disagree at one end, which may indicate a read error. The V call is TRBV29-1, the J call TRBJ2-2, with D possibly matching TRBD2 (6 bases). The CDR3 has 13 amino acids. CDR1 and CDR2 from the germline V gene are SQVTM and ANQGSEA. DNA of the CDR3: TGCAGCTTTGGAGGGCAGAACACCGTGGAGCTGTTTTTT. Translated: CSFGGQNTVELFF.

Comment on this clonotype: It may be a read error: a sequence one base away is much more abundant. The rearrangement links TRBV5-1 to TRBJ1-2, with 9 bases lining up with TRBD1. The CDR3 totals 15 residues. In germline, CDR1 is SGHRS, CDR2 YFSETQ. CDR3 coding DNA: TGCGCCAACAGCTCTCGACAGGGGGGTTCATTGCGCTACACCTTC. Translated: CANSSRQGGSLRYTF.

Concerning this clonotype: One junction end disagrees with the germline gene, perhaps due to a read error. The CDR3 sequence is CASSLDRGSGTNVLTF. CDR3 DNA: TGTGCCAGTAGCTTAGATCGGGGTTCTGGGACCAACGTCTTGACTTTC. J is TRBJ2-6 and V is TRBV11-2, with D possibly called TRBD1 or TRBD2 (5 bases each). The CDR3 spans 16 residues. Germline lookup yields CDR1 SGHAT and CDR2 FQNNGV.

As concerns this clonotype: The CDR3 ends on some other residue instead of the conserved phenylalanine or tryptophan, so this is likely a read error. Because the CDR3's place on the DNA is in doubt, the DNA is left out and the CDR3 is given as listed by TCRdb. The rearrangement uses TRBV4-3 and TRBJ2-5; the tabulated D call, TRBD2, remains unverified against the DNA. From germline, CDR1 is LGHNA and CDR2 YSLEER. Both ends counted, the CDR3 spans 17 residues. The CDR3 sequence: CASSQAASGRTGETQYS.

This clonotype was recorded once. One end of the junction varies from germline; a read error may be responsible. The V call is TRBV5-1, the J call TRBJ2-1, with TRBD2 matching over 8 bases. Per germline, CDR1 SGHRS and CDR2 YFSETQ. This CDR3 has 18 amino acids. The CDR3 loop reads CASSLDGSGSTSYNERFF. In DNA form, the CDR3 reads TGCGCCAGCAGTTTGGACGGCAGCGGGAGTACGTCCTACAATGAGCGGTTCTTC.

About this clonotype itself: It may be a read error: a sequence one base away is much more abundant. V and J are TRBV7-9 and TRBJ2-3, with 7 bases that match TRBD2. The CDR3 length is 15 residues. The germline V gene encodes CDR1 SEHNR and CDR2 FQNEAQ (reference sequence). Here the CDR3 reads CVSSFGTTSTDTQYF. Here the CDR3 DNA reads TGTGTCAGCAGCTTTGGGACTACTAGCACAGATACGCAGTATTTT. Full variable domain (rest looked up from reference TRBV7-9 and TRBJ2-3): DTGVSQNPRHKITKRGQNVTFRCDPISEHNRLYWYRQTLGQGPEFLTYFQNEAQLEKSRLLSDRFSAERPKGSFSTLEIQRTEQGDSAMYLCVSSFGTTSTDTQYFGPGTRLTVL.

With regard to this clonotype: An end of the junction differs from the germline gene, which may be a read error. CDR3 residues: CVSSLSGGNVQYF. As DNA, the CDR3 is TGTGTCAGCAGTTTATCAGGGGGGAACGTTCAGTACTTC. The V and J genes are TRBV28 and TRBJ2-4, with D perhaps TRBD1 (7 bases). The germline V gene has CDR1 MDHEN and CDR2 SYDVKM. The CDR3 runs to 13 residues.

This clonotype was seen at least ten times. The V gene is TRBV29-1, the J gene TRBJ1-1, with a weak D call TRBD1 (5 bases). The CDR3 contains 12 residues. Trimming pared 6 bases from V and 6 bases from J, leaving 14 bases between. Germline V gene lookup returns CDR1 SQVTM and CDR2 ANQGSEA. In nucleotides, the CDR3 is TGCAGCGTCTCTCAGGGCAGGGCTGAAGCTTTCTTT. Translation: CSVSQGRAEAFF.

This clonotype was counted between two and nine times. The genes are TRBV29-1 and TRBJ2-3; tentatively, D is TRBD1 (5 bases). The end of the DNA fits TRBJ1-5 better, so the J call may be wrong. The CDR3 consists of 15 residues. CDR1 is SQVTM and CDR2 is ANQGSEA in the germline V gene. CDR3 in amino acids: CSVEGGACITDTQHF. For the CDR3, the DNA is TGCAGCGTTGAGGGCGGGGCCTGCATCACAGATACGCAGCATTTT.

Worth noting for this clonotype: A read error is likely, as this CDR3 ends without the conserved phenylalanine or tryptophan. The DNA is omitted, as the CDR3 cannot be located on it reliably, and the CDR3 follows TCRdb's listing. The chain uses TRBV11-1 and TRBJ2-2. A total of 13 residues make up the CDR3, ends included. CDR1 and CDR2 from the germline V gene are SGHAT and FQDESV (reference sequence). The chain's CDR3 is CASSLVRFRELSI.

Of note for this clonotype: A junction end diverges from the germline sequence, so it may reflect a read error. Here the CDR3 DNA reads TGCGCCAGCAGCCATGCCGGCAATACCCCCTACAAGCAGTACTTC. Protein sequence: CASSHAGNTPYKQYF. This chain links TRBV4-1 with TRBJ2-7; D is unclear. Germline assignment: CDR1 MGHRA and CDR2 YSYEKL. The CDR3 has 15 amino acids.

Of note for this clonotype: The junction departs from the called germline gene at one end, perhaps through a read error. The CDR3 sequence: CASSSLRGSGRTNKQFF. DNA of the CDR3: TGTGCCAGCAGCTCGTTAAGGGGTAGCGGGAGAACCAATAAGCAGTTCTTC. V is TRBV7-8 and J is TRBJ2-1, with TRBD2 identical over 9 bases. CDR1 and CDR2 (germline): SGHVS, FQNEAQ. The length of the CDR3 is 17 residues.

The rearrangement links TRBV11-1 to TRBJ2-1; 8 nucleotides line up with TRBD2. Germline trimming cut 7 bases from V and 8 bases from J; bases unmatched to any gene: 7. This CDR3 region has 13 residues. Germline CDR1 SGHAT, CDR2 FQDESV (reference sequence). This CDR3 reads CASTLGGADEQFF. Here the CDR3 DNA reads TGTGCCAGCACTCTCGGGGGGGCGGATGAGCAGTTCTTC. Full variable domain (rest looked up from reference TRBV11-1 and TRBJ2-1): EAEVAQSPRYKITEKSQAVAFWCDPISGHATLYWYRQILGQGPELLVQFQDESVVDDSQLPKDRFSAERLKGVDSTLKIQPAELGDSAMYLCASTLGGADEQFFGPGTRLTVL.

The chain is built from TRBV4-1 and TRBJ2-7; D gene ambiguous. Germline lookup yields CDR1 MGHRA and CDR2 YSYEKL. V lost 8 bases and J lost 4, with 15 bases in between. This CDR3 is built from 13 residues. DNA for the CDR3: TGCGCCAGCGGCCCGGACCGCTGGTACGAGCAGTACTTC. Amino acid sequence: CASGPDRWYEQYF.